This entry features one T cell receptor (beta chain) sequence. Survey sequencing of tumors mostly used 4.8 ug DNA, two replicates. The table came from immunoSEQ multiplex PCR; TCRdb's copy has only in-frame clones and leaves some out. The sample consists of 10,000 or so clones, approximately 61% of them appearing once. V lost 4 bases and J lost 6; bases outside the gene matches: 14. This CDR3 is built from 17 residues. CDR1 is SGHRS and CDR2 is YFSETQ in the germline V gene. The data stem from a study of neoadjuvant anti-PD-1 for oral cavity cancer. In the study overall: Patients without progression got a fourth dose around day 43.

This specimen was tumor tissue, taken before nivolumab (anti-PD-1) treatment. The V gene is TRBV5-1, the J gene TRBJ2-7; 12 bases map to TRBD2. The receptor was derived from a person aged 35 to 85 with oral cavity squamous cell carcinoma. The chain's CDR3 is CASSPQVPSGRAAEQYF. CDR3 DNA: TGCGCCAGCAGCCCACAGGTACCTAGCGGGAGGGCCGCCGAGCAGTACTTC.